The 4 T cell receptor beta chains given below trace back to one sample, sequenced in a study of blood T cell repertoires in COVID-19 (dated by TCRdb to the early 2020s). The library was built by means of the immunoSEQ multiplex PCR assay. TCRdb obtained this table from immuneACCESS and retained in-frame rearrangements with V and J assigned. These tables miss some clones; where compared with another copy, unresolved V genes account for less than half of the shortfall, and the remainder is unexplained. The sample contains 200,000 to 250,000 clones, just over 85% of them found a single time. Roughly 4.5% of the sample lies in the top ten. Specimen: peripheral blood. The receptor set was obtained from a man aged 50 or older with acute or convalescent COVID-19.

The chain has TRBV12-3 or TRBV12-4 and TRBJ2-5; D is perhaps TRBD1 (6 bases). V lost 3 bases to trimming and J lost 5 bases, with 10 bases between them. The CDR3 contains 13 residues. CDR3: CASSFGGQETQYF. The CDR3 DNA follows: TGTGCCAGCAGTTTTGGGGGCCAGGAGACCCAGTACTTC.

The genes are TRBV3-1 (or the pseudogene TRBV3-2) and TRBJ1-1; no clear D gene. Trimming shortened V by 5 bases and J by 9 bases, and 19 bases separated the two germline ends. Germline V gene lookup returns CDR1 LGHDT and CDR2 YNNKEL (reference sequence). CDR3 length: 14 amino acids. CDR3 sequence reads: CASSLSSEGFQAFF. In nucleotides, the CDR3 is TGTGCCAGCAGCTTGAGCAGCGAGGGATTCCAAGCTTTCTTT.

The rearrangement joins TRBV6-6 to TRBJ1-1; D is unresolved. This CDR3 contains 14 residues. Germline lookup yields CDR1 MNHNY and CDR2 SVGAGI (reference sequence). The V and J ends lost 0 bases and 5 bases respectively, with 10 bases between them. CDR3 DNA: TGTGCCAGCAGTTACTCGGCAGCGGATACTGAAGCTTTCTTT. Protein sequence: CASSYSAADTEAFF.

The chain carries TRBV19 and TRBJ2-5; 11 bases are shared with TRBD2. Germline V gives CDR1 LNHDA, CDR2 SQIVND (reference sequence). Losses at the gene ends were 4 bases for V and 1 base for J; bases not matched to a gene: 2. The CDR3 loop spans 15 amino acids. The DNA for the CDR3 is TGTGCCAGTAGTACCCTAGCGGGGGGCCAAGAGACCCAGTACTTC. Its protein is CASSTLAGGQETQYF.